What follows is one T cell receptor beta chain and its context. Antigen specificity is unknown. The J segment lost 1 base and the V segment lost 2 bases, leaving 7 bases of the junction unmatched. The germline V gene encodes CDR1 MGHRA and CDR2 YSYEKL. The CDR3 contains 18 residues. This entry is derived from a study of cytomegalovirus exposure and HLA in healthy donors. Regarding the study as a whole: Despite most TCR sequences being rare, some public TCRs occurred in many donors. In a later analysis, across HLA loci, associated TCR counts were highest for DRB1, lowest for HLA-C. Most CMV-associated TCR beta chains were later found to appear HLA-restricted. Most of the TCR beta V segments (in an earlier analysis) were productive either about 90% or about 30% of the time.

Both 60 Vbeta primers and 13 Jbeta primers went into the PCR. The repertoire was sequenced with immunoSEQ multiplex PCR; TCRdb's copy has only in-frame clones and lacks some. Of some 65,000 clones listed, 55% to 75% are singletons. The clonotype comes from a woman in her 30s in good health and CMV-seronegative. The gene calls are TRBV4-1 and TRBJ2-3; TRBD2 matches 12 bases. Sequencing used PBMCs. DNA of the CDR3: TGCGCCAGCAGCCAAAATCTTCGGACTAGCGGGGGCACAGATACGCAGTATTTT. Translation: CASSQNLRTSGGTDTQYF.